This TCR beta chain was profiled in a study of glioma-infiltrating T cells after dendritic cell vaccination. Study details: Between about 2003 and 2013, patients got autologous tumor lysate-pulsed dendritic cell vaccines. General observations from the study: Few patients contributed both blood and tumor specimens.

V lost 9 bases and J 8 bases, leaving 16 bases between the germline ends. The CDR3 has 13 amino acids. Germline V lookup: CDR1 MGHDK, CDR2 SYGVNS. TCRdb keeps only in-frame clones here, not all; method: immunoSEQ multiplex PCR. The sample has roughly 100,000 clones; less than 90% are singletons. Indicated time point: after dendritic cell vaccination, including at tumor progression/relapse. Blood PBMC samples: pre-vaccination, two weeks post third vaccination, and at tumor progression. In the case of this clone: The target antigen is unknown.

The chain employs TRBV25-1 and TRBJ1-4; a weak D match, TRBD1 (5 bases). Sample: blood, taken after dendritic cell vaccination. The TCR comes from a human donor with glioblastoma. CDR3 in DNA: TGTGCCAGTGGGGGGGAACTCGGAGAAAAACTGTTTTTT. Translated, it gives CASGGELGEKLFF.